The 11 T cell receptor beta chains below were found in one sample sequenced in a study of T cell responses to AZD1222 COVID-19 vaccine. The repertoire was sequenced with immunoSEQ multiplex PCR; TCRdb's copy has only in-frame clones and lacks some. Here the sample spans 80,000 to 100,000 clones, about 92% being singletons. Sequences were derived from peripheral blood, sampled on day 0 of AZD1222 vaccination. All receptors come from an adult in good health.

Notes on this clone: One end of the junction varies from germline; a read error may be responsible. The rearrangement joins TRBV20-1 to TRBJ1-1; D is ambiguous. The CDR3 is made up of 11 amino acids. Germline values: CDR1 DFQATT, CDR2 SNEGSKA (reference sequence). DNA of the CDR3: TGCAGTGCTGGAGACATCGCTGAAGCTTTCTTT. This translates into CSAGDIAEAFF.

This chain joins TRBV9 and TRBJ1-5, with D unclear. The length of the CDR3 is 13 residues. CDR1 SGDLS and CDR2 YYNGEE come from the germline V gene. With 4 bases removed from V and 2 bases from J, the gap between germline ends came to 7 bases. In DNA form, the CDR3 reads TGTGCCAGCAGCCCCGAGGGCAATCAGCCCCAGCATTTT. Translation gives CASSPEGNQPQHF.

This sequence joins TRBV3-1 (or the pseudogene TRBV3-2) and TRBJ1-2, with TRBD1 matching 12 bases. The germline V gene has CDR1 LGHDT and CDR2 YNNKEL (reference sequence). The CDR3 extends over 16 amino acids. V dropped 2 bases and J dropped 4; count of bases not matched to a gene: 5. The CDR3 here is CASSQPGTGGTYGYTF. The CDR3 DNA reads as TGTGCCAGCAGCCAACCGGGGACAGGGGGCACCTATGGCTACACCTTC.

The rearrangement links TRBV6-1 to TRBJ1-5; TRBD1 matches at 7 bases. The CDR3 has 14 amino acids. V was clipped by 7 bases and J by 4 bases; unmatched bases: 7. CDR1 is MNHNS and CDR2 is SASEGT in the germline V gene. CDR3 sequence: CASTRQGANQPQHF. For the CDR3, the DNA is TGTGCCAGCACCAGACAGGGAGCAAATCAGCCCCAGCATTTT.

CDR3 nucleotide sequence: TGTGCCAGCAGCCAGGGACAGGGTATCGACTATGGCTACACCTTC. It codes for CASSQGQGIDYGYTF. The chain is built from TRBV4-2 and TRBJ1-2; 9 bases map to TRBD1. The CDR3 length is 15 residues. Germline CDR1 reads LGHNA; CDR2 reads YNFKEQ. The junction had 5 bases not matched to a gene; V was cut back by 3 bases and J by 3 bases.

The CDR3: CASSSLGRQAYNEKLFF. CDR3 bases: TGTGCCAGCAGCTCCTTAGGGCGACAGGCCTATAATGAAAAACTGTTTTTT. The genes are TRBV7-2 and TRBJ1-4; D might be TRBD1 (6 bases). CDR1 and CDR2 from the germline V gene are SGHTA and FQGNSA. The CDR3 contains 17 residues. V was cut by 4 bases and J by 4 bases, with 19 bases left in between.

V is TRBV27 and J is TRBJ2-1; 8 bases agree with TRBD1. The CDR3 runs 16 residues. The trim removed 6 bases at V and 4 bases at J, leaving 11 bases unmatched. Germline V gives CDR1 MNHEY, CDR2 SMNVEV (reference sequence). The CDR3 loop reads CASSPIQTGAYNEQFF. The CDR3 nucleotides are TGTGCCAGCAGCCCCATTCAGACAGGGGCGTACAATGAGCAGTTCTTC.

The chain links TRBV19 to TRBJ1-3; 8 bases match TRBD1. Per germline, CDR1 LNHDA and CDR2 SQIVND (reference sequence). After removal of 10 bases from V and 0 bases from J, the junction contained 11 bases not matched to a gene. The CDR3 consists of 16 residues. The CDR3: CATWTGKGLSGNTIYF. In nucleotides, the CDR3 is TGTGCCACCTGGACAGGGAAGGGCCTCTCTGGAAACACCATATATTTT.

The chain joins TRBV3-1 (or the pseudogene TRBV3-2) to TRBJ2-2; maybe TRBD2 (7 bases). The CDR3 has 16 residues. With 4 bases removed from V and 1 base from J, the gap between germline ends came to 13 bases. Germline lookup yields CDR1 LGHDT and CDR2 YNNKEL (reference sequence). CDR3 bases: TGTGCCAGCAGCCCCCGGGGGGCAAGGAACACCGGGGAGCTGTTTTTT. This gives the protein CASSPRGARNTGELFF.

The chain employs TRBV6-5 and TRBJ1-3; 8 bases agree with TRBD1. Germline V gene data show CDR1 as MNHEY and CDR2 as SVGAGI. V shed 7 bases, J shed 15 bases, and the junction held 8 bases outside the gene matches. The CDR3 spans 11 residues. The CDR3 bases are TGTGCCAGCACCCAGGGGGCCGCGGCATATTTT. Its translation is CASTQGAAAYF.

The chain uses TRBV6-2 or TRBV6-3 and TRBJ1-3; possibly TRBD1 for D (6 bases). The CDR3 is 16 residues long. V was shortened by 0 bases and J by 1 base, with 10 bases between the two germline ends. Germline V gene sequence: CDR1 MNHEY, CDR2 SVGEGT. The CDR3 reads CASSYSGAVSGNTIYF. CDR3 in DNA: TGTGCCAGCAGTTACTCGGGGGCTGTTTCTGGAAACACCATATATTTT.